This entry concerns a single TCR beta chain. CDR1 is SNHLY, CDR2 FYNNEI, per germline. The V end lost 7 bases, the J end lost 4 bases, and 10 bases lay between the germline ends. The CDR3 is 12 amino acids. Researchers divided each subset's genomic DNA evenly across several immunoSEQ plates. Measured with immunoSEQ multiplex PCR; TCRdb has only the in-frame clones, and not every one. The table includes about 2.3 million clones, just under 95% detected once. The data were taken from a study of shared clonotypes between healthy human individuals. The sample comprised naive CD4+ T cells from PBMCs. Stated subset: CD45RA+ positively selected. The TCR originated in a man younger than 35 in good health. Some clones in this sample may be carry-over from other donors' samples. The gene calls are TRBV2 and TRBJ1-1; weak D call: TRBD1 (6 bases). DNA of the CDR3: TGTGCCAGCACCAGGGACACCACTGAAGCTTTCTTT. It encodes CASTRDTTEAFF.